The clone carrying this T cell receptor beta chain has ten or more counts. V was clipped by 3 bases and J by 7 bases; unmatched bases: 5. The CDR3 sequence is 13 residues long. The germline V gene has CDR1 LGHNA and CDR2 YNFKEQ. Template material for TCR beta VDJ and CDR3 profiling consisted of genomic DNA. TCRdb itself ran the reads through MiXCR, one entry per CDR3 protein. Here the sample spans 150,000 to 200,000 distinct CDR3 sequences, under 70% being singletons. The sample is drawn from a study of CD8+CD57+ T cells in acquired aplastic anemia. Study information: Yields of DNA that came from sorted CD4+ and CD8+ cells averaged approximately 3.5 ug.

Sequenced: sorted CD4+, CD8+, or CD8+CD57+ T cells (not recorded which) from PBMCs. The source of this sequence is a human donor with severe aplastic anemia or a healthy control (not recorded which). The chain uses TRBV4-2 and TRBJ1-1, with TRBD1 matching over 7 bases. The CDR3 DNA follows: TGTGCCAGCAGCCAGGATGACAGGGTTGAAGCTTTCTTT. Amino acid sequence: CASSQDDRVEAFF.